This is a list of T cell receptor beta chains from one sample in a study of T cells in Graves' hyperthyroidism and ophthalmopathy. In TCRdb, the multiplex PCR reads were re-called with MiXCR into one record per CDR3 protein. Of about 640,000 distinct CDR3 sequences detected, less than 25% appear once; the ten largest clones hold 34%. Sequences were obtained from blood. Receptor source: a man aged 25 to 40 with Graves' ophthalmopathy. CDR3s include the opening cysteine and the closing phenylalanine or tryptophan. D genes are given only for firm matches. Where a row states a size, it is once, few, many or the class of an expanded clone; other rows omit it.

d_gene	abundance	j_gene	v_gene	CDR3nt	CDR3aa
-	few	TRBJ2-6	TRBV6-1	TGTGCCATTTCCAGGGAATCTGGGGCCAACGTCCTGACTTTC	CAISRESGANVLTF
-	few	TRBJ1-2	TRBV20-1	TGCAGTGCTAGAGATTATAACAACTATGGCTACACCTTC	CSARDYNNYGYTF
TRBD1	few	TRBJ1-4	TRBV30	TGTGCCTGGAGTCGCGACAGGGAATTCTCTGCAACTAATGAAAAACTGTTTTTT	CAWSRDREFSATNEKLFF
-	many	TRBJ2-1	TRBV20-1	TGCAGTGCTAGAAAGAATGAGCAGTTCTTC	CSARKNEQFF
-	many	TRBJ1-1	TRBV15	TGTGCCACCAGCAGTTTCGTGGGGTCGGACACTGAAGCTTTCTTT	CATSSFVGSDTEAFF
-	once	TRBJ1-4	TRBV27	TGTGCCAGCGGCAGTTGGACAACTAATGAAAAACTGTTTTTT	CASGSWTTNEKLFF
TRBD1	-	TRBJ2-1	TRBV5-1	TGCGCCAGCAGACCTGTTTCCGGGACAGGGGAAAATGAGCAGTTCTTC	CASRPVSGTGENEQFF
-	-	TRBJ2-1	TRBV7-9	TGTGCCAGCAGCCCCAGCGACCTGCCGTACAATGAGCAGTTCTTC	CASSPSDLPYNEQFF
-	many	TRBJ2-3	TRBV28	TGTGCCAGCGGATTTGCGGGAACAAACACAGATACGCAGTATTTT	CASGFAGTNTDTQYF
TRBD1	few	TRBJ1-2	TRBV5-1	TGCGCCAGCAGCACGACAGGGACTCAAACTAACTATGGCTACACCTTC	CASSTTGTQTNYGYTF
TRBD1	-	TRBJ2-5	TRBV28	TGTGCCAGCAGTATGGGACAGGGGTGGGAGACCCAGTACTTC	CASSMGQGWETQYF
TRBD2	-	TRBJ2-1	TRBV5-1	TGCGCCAGCCGGACTAGCTTGGATGAGCAGTTCTTC	CASRTSLDEQFF
-	few	TRBJ2-1	TRBV11-2	TGTGCCAGCAGCTTAGGTTCAGGGTTCTTCAATGAGCAGTTCTTC	CASSLGSGFFNEQFF
-	-	TRBJ2-3	TRBV9	TGTGCCAGCAGCCCTTGGGAGGGGGCAGGCACAGATACGCAGTATTTT	CASSPWEGAGTDTQYF
-	many	TRBJ2-5	TRBV27	TGTGCCAGCAGTCAAACCGGACCGCCTCAGTACTTC	CASSQTGPPQYF
-	few	TRBJ2-3	TRBV7-9	TGTGCCAGCAGCGGCGGGGCGGGAATCACAGATACGCAGTATTTT	CASSGGAGITDTQYF
TRBD2	few	TRBJ2-7	TRBV6-1	TGTGCCAGCAGGGAGAGCGGGAGTTTTCTATACGAGCAGTACTTC	CASRESGSFLYEQYF
-	few	TRBJ2-7	TRBV20-1	TGCAGTGCTAGGAACAGGATTTCCTACGAGCAGTACTTC	CSARNRISYEQYF
TRBD2	-	TRBJ2-4	TRBV13	TGTGCCAGCAGCTCCCGACGACTAGCGGGAGGCCTCGAAAACATTCAGTACTTC	CASSSRRLAGGLENIQYF
-	-	TRBJ2-7	TRBV20-1	TGCAGTGCTAGACCAGCTCGGGGTAGCGGTAATTCCTACGAGCAGTACTTC	CSARPARGSGNSYEQYF
-	-	TRBJ2-7	TRBV6-2/TRBV6-3	TGTGCCAGCAGCCCTGGGTGGGGGGACTCATACGAGCAGTACTTC	CASSPGWGDSYEQYF
TRBD1	many	TRBJ2-7	TRBV11-1	TGTGCCAGCAGCCACAGGACAGGAAACTACGAGCAGTACTTC	CASSHRTGNYEQYF
-	few	TRBJ2-3	TRBV6-2/TRBV6-3	TGTGCCAGCATCGACAGACTGACTATCACAGATACGCAGTATTTT	CASIDRLTITDTQYF
-	many	TRBJ1-1	TRBV12-3/TRBV12-4	TGTGCCAGCAGTTCGGACGTTGAAGCTTTCTTT	CASSSDVEAFF
-	many	TRBJ2-7	TRBV11-3	TGTGCCAGCAGCTCCCCTGCAGGGACGGGTCCCGAGCAGTACTTC	CASSSPAGTGPEQYF
-	-	TRBJ2-7	TRBV28	TGTGCCAGCACCCGACAGAACCTCCCCTACGAGCAGTACTTC	CASTRQNLPYEQYF
TRBD2	few	TRBJ2-3	TRBV6-2/TRBV6-3	TGTGCCAGCAGATTAGCGGGAGGGAACACAGATACGCAGTATTTT	CASRLAGGNTDTQYF
TRBD1	few	TRBJ2-7	TRBV9	TGTGCCAGCAGCACGACAGGGTCCTCCTACGAGCAGTACTTC	CASSTTGSSYEQYF
TRBD2	many	TRBJ2-3	TRBV7-2	TGTGCCAGCAGCTTCCGACTAGCGGGAGCGGCAGATACGCAGTATTTT	CASSFRLAGAADTQYF
-	-	TRBJ1-1	TRBV30	TGTGCCTGGAGTCGGGAGGGCTGGACTGAAGCTTTCTTT	CAWSREGWTEAFF
-	-	TRBJ2-5	TRBV24-1	TGTGCCACCAGTGAGCCCGTCGTAAGGGGTGGAGAGACCCAGTACTTC	CATSEPVVRGGETQYF
-	-	TRBJ1-3	TRBV28	TGTGCCAGCAGTTTTACTGGATCAGACACCATATATTTT	CASSFTGSDTIYF
TRBD1	-	TRBJ2-2	TRBV28	TGTGCCAGCAGCCCGGGACAGGGGAAGGGGGAGCTGTTTTTT	CASSPGQGKGELFF
-	-	TRBJ2-7	TRBV10-3	TGTGCCATCAGTGAGGGAGACACTCCCTACGAGCAGTACTTC	CAISEGDTPYEQYF
TRBD1	-	TRBJ1-4	TRBV15	TGTGCCACCGGGGACAGGGGGCCATTGGAAAAACTGTTTTTT	CATGDRGPLEKLFF
-	-	TRBJ2-1	TRBV6-5	TGTGCCAGCAGTTACTCTGGACCCCCCCTAGGACCCTACAATGAGCAGTTCTTC	CASSYSGPPLGPYNEQFF
TRBD1	many	TRBJ1-4	TRBV30	TGTGCCTGGAGGACAGGGAATTATAATGAAAAACTGTTTTTT	CAWRTGNYNEKLFF
TRBD1	few	TRBJ2-7	TRBV30	TGTGCCTGGAGTGTTGGGGACAGTTACTACGAGCAGTACTTC	CAWSVGDSYYEQYF
-	few	TRBJ2-1	TRBV27	TGTGCCAGCAAACCCTGGGACAACTCCTACAATGAGCAGTTCTTC	CASKPWDNSYNEQFF
-	-	TRBJ1-1	TRBV29-1	TGCAGCGTTGGGGAGAAGAACACTGAAGCTTTCTTT	CSVGEKNTEAFF
TRBD2	many	TRBJ2-4	TRBV7-2	TGTGCCAGCAGTCCCATCGCGGGAGAGAAGAAAAACATTCAGTACTTC	CASSPIAGEKKNIQYF
-	few	TRBJ1-1	TRBV6-1	TGTGCCAGCAACCCCGAACAGTTAAACACTGAAGCTTTCTTT	CASNPEQLNTEAFF
TRBD2	many	TRBJ2-3	TRBV5-1	TGCGCCAGTTTAGCGGGAGAATCCACAGATACGCAGTATTTT	CASLAGESTDTQYF
TRBD2	-	TRBJ2-5	TRBV5-1	TGCGCCAGCAGCACCGGGACTAGCGGGAGAGAGACCCAGTACTTC	CASSTGTSGRETQYF
-	many	TRBJ1-1	TRBV24-1	TGTGCCACCAGTGATTCAGGAGGACCAGGGAACACTGAAGCTTTCTTT	CATSDSGGPGNTEAFF